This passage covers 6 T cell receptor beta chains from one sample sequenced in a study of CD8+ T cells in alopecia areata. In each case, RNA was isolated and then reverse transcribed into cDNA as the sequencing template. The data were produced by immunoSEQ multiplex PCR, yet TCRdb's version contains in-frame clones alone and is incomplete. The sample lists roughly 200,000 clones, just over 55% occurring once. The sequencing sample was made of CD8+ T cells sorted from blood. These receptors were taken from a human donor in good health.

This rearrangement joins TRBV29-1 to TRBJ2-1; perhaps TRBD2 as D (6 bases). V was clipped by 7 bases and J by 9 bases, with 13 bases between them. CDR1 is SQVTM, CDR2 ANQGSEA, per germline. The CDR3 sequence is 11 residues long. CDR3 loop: CSALALSEQFF. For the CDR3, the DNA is TGCAGCGCACTAGCTCTGAGTGAGCAGTTCTTC.

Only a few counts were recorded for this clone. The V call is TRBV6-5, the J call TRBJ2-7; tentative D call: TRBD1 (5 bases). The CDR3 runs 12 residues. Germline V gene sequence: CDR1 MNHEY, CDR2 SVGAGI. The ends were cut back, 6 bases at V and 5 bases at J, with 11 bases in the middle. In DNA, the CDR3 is TGTGCCAGCAGCCACCCAGGGAACGAGCAGTACTTC. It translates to CASSHPGNEQYF.

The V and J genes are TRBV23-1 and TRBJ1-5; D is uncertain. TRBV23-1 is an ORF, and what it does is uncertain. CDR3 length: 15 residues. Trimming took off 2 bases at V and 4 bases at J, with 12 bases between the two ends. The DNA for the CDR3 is TGCGCCAGCAGTCAACAGAGTAAAAGAAATCAGCCCCAGCATTTT. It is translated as CASSQQSKRNQPQHF.

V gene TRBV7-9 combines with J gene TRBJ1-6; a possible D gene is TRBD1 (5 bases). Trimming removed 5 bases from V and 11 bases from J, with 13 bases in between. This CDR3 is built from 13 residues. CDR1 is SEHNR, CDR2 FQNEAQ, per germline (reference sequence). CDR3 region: CASSQGDRPPLHF. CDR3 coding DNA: TGTGCCAGCAGCCAGGGAGACCGGCCACCCCTCCACTTT.

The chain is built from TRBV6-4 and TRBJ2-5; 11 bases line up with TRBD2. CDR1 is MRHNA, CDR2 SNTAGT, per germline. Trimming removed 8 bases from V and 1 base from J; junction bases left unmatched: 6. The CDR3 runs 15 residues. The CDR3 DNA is TGTGCCAGCCAGGGGCTAGCGGGGGGCCAAGAGACCCAGTACTTC. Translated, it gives CASQGLAGGQETQYF.

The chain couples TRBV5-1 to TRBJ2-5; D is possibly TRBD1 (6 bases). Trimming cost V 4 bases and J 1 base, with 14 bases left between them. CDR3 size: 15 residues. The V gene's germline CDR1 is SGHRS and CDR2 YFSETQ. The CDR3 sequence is CASSRYRVTQETQYF. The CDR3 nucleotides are TGCGCCAGCAGCCGATACAGGGTAACCCAAGAGACCCAGTACTTC.